Listed below are T cell receptor beta chains from one sample, sequenced in a study of cytomegalovirus exposure and HLA in healthy donors. The assay was immunoSEQ multiplex PCR, and TCRdb's table has in-frame clones only and misses some. Of some 290,000 clones listed, approximately 91% were seen once; the top ten hold around 0.91%. Material for sequencing was PBMCs. The receptors shown here come from a man younger than 40 in good health and CMV-seronegative. The CDR3 runs from the conserved cysteine through the conserved F or W. The D gene is left open where the match is weak. Clone size is shown for a subset of rows, as once, few, many or a class of expanded clone.

d_call: -; v_call: TRBV6-5; clone_size: -; j_call: TRBJ2-7; cdr3_aa: CASSPPHAGSYEQYF; cdr3_nt: TGTGCCAGCAGTCCGCCCCACGCAGGATCCTACGAGCAGTACTTC
d_call: TRBD2; v_call: TRBV6-1; clone_size: -; j_call: TRBJ2-3; cdr3_aa: CASSVGGLARLSFTDTQYF; cdr3_nt: TGTGCCAGCAGTGTAGGGGGACTAGCGCGATTAAGCTTCACAGATACGCAGTATTTT
d_call: TRBD1; v_call: TRBV5-6; clone_size: -; j_call: TRBJ1-2; cdr3_aa: CASSSDRTYGYTF; cdr3_nt: TGTGCCAGCAGCTCGGACAGGACCTATGGCTACACCTTC
d_call: TRBD1; v_call: TRBV28; clone_size: -; j_call: TRBJ1-4; cdr3_aa: CASSSTGTGHEKLFF; cdr3_nt: TGTGCCAGCAGTTCCACCGGGACAGGGCACGAAAAACTGTTTTTT
d_call: TRBD2; v_call: TRBV6-4; clone_size: many; j_call: TRBJ2-3; cdr3_aa: CASSAGTSGGSDTQYF; cdr3_nt: TGTGCCAGCAGTGCCGGGACTAGCGGGGGATCAGATACGCAGTATTTT
d_call: TRBD2; v_call: TRBV6-1; clone_size: -; j_call: TRBJ2-1; cdr3_aa: CASSEKGGRGVLTSYNEQFF; cdr3_nt: TGTGCCAGCAGTGAAAAGGGCGGGAGAGGAGTCCTTACGTCCTACAATGAGCAGTTCTTC
d_call: TRBD2; v_call: TRBV25-1; clone_size: -; j_call: TRBJ2-3; cdr3_aa: CASSEYKSSGTDTQYF; cdr3_nt: TGTGCCAGCAGTGAATATAAGTCTAGCGGGACAGATACGCAGTATTTT
d_call: TRBD2; v_call: TRBV9; clone_size: -; j_call: TRBJ2-3; cdr3_aa: CASRRLANTDTQYF; cdr3_nt: TGTGCCAGCAGACGACTAGCGAACACAGATACGCAGTATTTT
d_call: -; v_call: TRBV10-2; clone_size: -; j_call: TRBJ1-3; cdr3_aa: CASSDQGRGIAGNTIYF; cdr3_nt: TGCGCCAGCAGTGACCAGGGGCGCGGAATAGCTGGAAACACCATATATTTT
d_call: TRBD1; v_call: TRBV5-1; clone_size: few; j_call: TRBJ1-2; cdr3_aa: CASSTDRNYGYTF; cdr3_nt: TGCGCCAGCAGCACGGACAGGAACTATGGCTACACCTTC
d_call: -; v_call: TRBV4-2; clone_size: -; j_call: TRBJ2-5; cdr3_aa: CASSRRGSQETQYF; cdr3_nt: TGTGCCAGCAGCCGTCGGGGGAGCCAAGAGACCCAGTACTTC
d_call: TRBD2; v_call: TRBV27; clone_size: -; j_call: TRBJ2-3; cdr3_aa: CASSNRGRLAGDPDTQYF; cdr3_nt: TGTGCCAGCAGTAACAGGGGACGGCTAGCGGGGGACCCAGATACGCAGTATTTT
d_call: TRBD1; v_call: TRBV5-1; clone_size: -; j_call: TRBJ1-3; cdr3_aa: CASSLGDREGNTIYF; cdr3_nt: TGCGCCAGCAGCTTGGGGGACAGAGAAGGAAACACCATATATTTT
d_call: -; v_call: TRBV6-1; clone_size: -; j_call: TRBJ1-1; cdr3_aa: CASKTGLSNTEAFF; cdr3_nt: TGTGCCAGCAAGACAGGCCTCTCGAACACTGAAGCTTTCTTT
d_call: -; v_call: TRBV4-1; clone_size: -; j_call: TRBJ2-7; cdr3_aa: CASSQEGAVYEQYF; cdr3_nt: TGCGCCAGCAGCCAAGAGGGGGCCGTCTATGAGCAGTACTTC
d_call: -; v_call: TRBV25-1; clone_size: -; j_call: TRBJ1-4; cdr3_aa: CASSEAGREKLFF; cdr3_nt: TGTGCCAGCAGTGAAGCAGGTCGTGAAAAACTGTTTTTT
d_call: TRBD1; v_call: TRBV5-1; clone_size: -; j_call: TRBJ1-2; cdr3_aa: CASSNKDREANYGYTF; cdr3_nt: TGCGCCAGCAGCAATAAAGACAGGGAAGCTAACTATGGCTACACCTTC
d_call: TRBD2; v_call: TRBV7-2; clone_size: few; j_call: TRBJ2-7; cdr3_aa: CASSPNPGGALYEQYF; cdr3_nt: TGTGCCAGCAGCCCAAACCCCGGGGGGGCCCTATACGAGCAGTACTTC
d_call: TRBD2; v_call: TRBV5-1; clone_size: -; j_call: TRBJ2-2; cdr3_aa: CASSLAGTSDTTGELFF; cdr3_nt: TGCGCCAGCAGCTTGGCCGGGACTAGCGATACCACCGGGGAGCTGTTTTTT
d_call: TRBD1; v_call: TRBV19; clone_size: -; j_call: TRBJ1-2; cdr3_aa: CASEGAQDYGYTF; cdr3_nt: TGTGCCAGCGAGGGGGCCCAGGACTATGGCTACACCTTC
d_call: -; v_call: TRBV7-8; clone_size: -; j_call: TRBJ2-5; cdr3_aa: CASSLYSRNQLQETQYF; cdr3_nt: TGTGCCAGCAGCTTATATAGCCGGAACCAGTTACAAGAGACCCAGTACTTC
d_call: -; v_call: TRBV11-2; clone_size: -; j_call: TRBJ1-4; cdr3_aa: CASSRSKQGVYEKLFF; cdr3_nt: TGTGCCAGCAGCCGTTCGAAGCAAGGGGTTTATGAAAAACTGTTTTTT
d_call: TRBD1; v_call: TRBV6-1; clone_size: once; j_call: TRBJ1-1; cdr3_aa: CAARQGRFTEAFF; cdr3_nt: TGTGCCGCCCGACAGGGGCGCTTCACTGAAGCTTTCTTT
d_call: -; v_call: TRBV6-5; clone_size: -; j_call: TRBJ1-1; cdr3_aa: CASRTLTSIGGAFF; cdr3_nt: TGTGCCAGCAGGACACTTACTTCCATTGGTGGAGCTTTCTTT
d_call: TRBD1; v_call: TRBV6-1; clone_size: -; j_call: TRBJ2-2; cdr3_aa: CASSGQGFTGELFF; cdr3_nt: TGTGCCAGCAGCGGACAGGGGTTCACCGGGGAGCTGTTTTTT
d_call: TRBD2; v_call: TRBV5-1; clone_size: -; j_call: TRBJ2-6; cdr3_aa: CASSYGLAGVGANVLTF; cdr3_nt: TGCGCCAGCAGCTACGGACTAGCGGGGGTGGGGGCCAACGTCCTGACTTTC
d_call: -; v_call: TRBV10-2; clone_size: -; j_call: TRBJ1-1; cdr3_aa: CASSEQGGVNTEAFF; cdr3_nt: TGCGCCAGCAGCGAACAAGGGGGGGTGAACACTGAAGCTTTCTTT
d_call: -; v_call: TRBV11-2; clone_size: -; j_call: TRBJ2-7; cdr3_aa: CASSLDARVVDEQYF; cdr3_nt: TGTGCCAGCAGCTTAGACGCCAGGGTCGTCGACGAGCAGTACTTC
d_call: TRBD1; v_call: TRBV18; clone_size: -; j_call: TRBJ1-3; cdr3_aa: CASSSSTGDSGNTIYF; cdr3_nt: TGTGCCAGCTCATCATCGACAGGGGACTCTGGAAACACCATATATTTT
d_call: -; v_call: TRBV15; clone_size: -; j_call: TRBJ1-2; cdr3_aa: CATSRETDLNYGYTF; cdr3_nt: TGTGCCACCAGCAGAGAGACAGATCTTAACTATGGCTACACCTTC
d_call: -; v_call: TRBV9; clone_size: -; j_call: TRBJ2-7; cdr3_aa: CASSVHAGSYEQYF; cdr3_nt: TGTGCCAGCAGCGTACATGCGGGGAGTTACGAGCAGTACTTC
d_call: -; v_call: TRBV7-2; clone_size: -; j_call: TRBJ2-7; cdr3_aa: CASSLGGTAYEQYF; cdr3_nt: TGTGCCAGCAGCTTAGGCGGGACCGCCTACGAGCAGTACTTC
d_call: TRBD2; v_call: TRBV9; clone_size: -; j_call: TRBJ2-5; cdr3_aa: CASSPYAGGDPTQETQYF; cdr3_nt: TGTGCCAGCAGCCCTTATGCGGGGGGCGATCCCACACAAGAGACCCAGTACTTC
d_call: TRBD2; v_call: TRBV6-1; clone_size: -; j_call: TRBJ2-4; cdr3_aa: CASSGVAGGIAKNIQYF; cdr3_nt: TGTGCCAGCAGTGGAGTAGCGGGGGGGATAGCCAAAAACATTCAGTACTTC
d_call: -; v_call: TRBV6-5; clone_size: -; j_call: TRBJ1-2; cdr3_aa: CASSKNPDYGYTF; cdr3_nt: TGTGCCAGCAGTAAAAACCCGGACTATGGCTACACCTTC
d_call: -; v_call: TRBV6-5; clone_size: few; j_call: TRBJ2-7; cdr3_aa: CASSSRHRPSYEQYF; cdr3_nt: TGTGCCAGCAGTTCCCGCCACAGGCCCTCCTACGAGCAGTACTTC
d_call: -; v_call: TRBV27; clone_size: -; j_call: TRBJ1-2; cdr3_aa: CASSRTTGSNYGYTF; cdr3_nt: TGTGCCAGCAGCCGAACGACAGGTTCTAACTATGGCTACACCTTC